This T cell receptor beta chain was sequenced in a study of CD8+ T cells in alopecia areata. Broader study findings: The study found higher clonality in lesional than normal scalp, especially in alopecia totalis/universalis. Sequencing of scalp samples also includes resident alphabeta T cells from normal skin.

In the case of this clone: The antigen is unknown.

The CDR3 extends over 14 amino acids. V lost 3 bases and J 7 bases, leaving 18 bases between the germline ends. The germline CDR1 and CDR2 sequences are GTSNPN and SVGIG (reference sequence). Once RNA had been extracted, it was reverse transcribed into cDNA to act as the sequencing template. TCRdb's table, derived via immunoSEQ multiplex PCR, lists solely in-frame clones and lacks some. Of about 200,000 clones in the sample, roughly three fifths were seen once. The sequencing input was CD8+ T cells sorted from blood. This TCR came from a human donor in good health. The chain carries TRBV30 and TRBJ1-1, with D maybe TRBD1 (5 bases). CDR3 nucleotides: TGTGCCTGGAGCCGGGCGCGACAGACGGGTGAAGCTTTCTTT. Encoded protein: CAWSRARQTGEAFF.